This T cell receptor beta chain originates from a study of blood T cell repertoires in COVID-19. In the study overall: The United States, Italy and Spain were the sources of the acute and convalescent COVID-19 samples. Nucleic acid was either cDNA or gDNA, and it came from T cells, B-cell-depleted T cells, or PBMCs.

Germline V gene lookup returns CDR1 MDHEN and CDR2 SYDVKM. V was clipped by 5 bases and J by 0 bases; unmatched bases: 4. This CDR3 has 15 residues. Original processing notes: The authors estimated nucleated cell counts from reference gene primer amplification. Only in-frame clones appear in the TCRdb table, and some are missing; sequencing was by immunoSEQ multiplex PCR. The V and J calls and clone size were taken over from that table, and D and trimming were inferred from the DNA. The data contain fewer than 250,000 clones, approximately 80% of them singletons. This clone is a singleton in its sample.

Sequencing was done on a sample of peripheral blood. The sequence derives from a woman older than 75 with acute or convalescent COVID-19. This chain joins TRBV28 and TRBJ2-1; TRBD2 matches 7 bases. CDR3 coding DNA: TGTGCCAGCAGTAGAACGGGAGGCTCCTACAATGAGCAGTTCTTC. Its protein is CASSRTGGSYNEQFF.